One sample yielded the 25 T cell receptor beta chains listed below, sequenced in a study of T cells in women clearing cervical HPV infection (dated by TCRdb to 2016 to 2019). The library was made by the immunoSEQ multiplex PCR assay. Not all clones reach the TCRdb copy of this immuneACCESS table, which keeps in-frame sequences only. Checked studies attribute under half of the gap to unresolved V genes and leave the rest unexplained. The table kept for this sample lists tens of thousands of clones. Of the sample, 5.5% to 8% is held by the ten largest clones. The sequenced sample was blood buffy coat. The receptors come from a woman between 18 and 70 years old with a cervical HPV16 infection that either progressed to CIN3+ or cleared (not recorded which).

On this clone: The read falls 3 residues short of the CDR3 end, and the missing part is taken from the germline J gene. Other DNA sequences from this sample encode an identical CDR3 as well. This sequence joins TRBV2 and TRBJ1-6; 7 bases map to TRBD1. This CDR3 spans 13 amino acids. The germline V gene has CDR1 SNHLY and CDR2 FYNNEI. The CDR3 bases that were read are TGTGCCAGCAGAGTGACAGGGCCTTCGCCC. This sequence encodes CASRVTGPSP. The whole CDR3 protein reads CASRVTGPSPLHF.

A note on this clone: Read data end 3 residues before the CDR3 end; the end is taken from the germline J gene. This chain uses TRBV10-3 with TRBJ1-2; no reliable D call. Germline CDR1 ENHRY, CDR2 SYGVKD. This CDR3 is built from 18 residues. The V gene lost 4 bases and the J gene lost 7 bases, with 28 bases spanning the gap. CDR3 DNA (partial): TGTGCCATCAGTGCTACCTTTATGGGCAAACAGTTTTCTTCTGGC. Translated, it gives CAISATFMGKQFSSG. The whole CDR3 sequence reads CAISATFMGKQFSSGYTF.

The DNA read from the CDR3 is TGTGCTAGCGCCCGGGGGGATACCGGGGAG. Protein sequence: CASARGDTGE. From start to end, the CDR3 is CASARGDTGELFF. The chain uses TRBV12-5 and TRBJ2-2; 7 bases match TRBD2. The CDR3 extends 3 residues past the end of the read, so its final part is completed from the germline J gene. In germline, CDR1 is LGHNT, CDR2 FRNRAP. V shed 9 bases, J shed 5 bases, and the junction held 6 bases outside the gene matches. CDR3 length: 13 residues. The whole variable domain, filled in from reference TRBV12-5 and TRBJ2-2, reads DARVTQTPRHKVTEMGQEVTMRCQPILGHNTVFWYRQTMMQGLELLAYFRNRAPLDDSGMPKDRFSAEMPDATLATLKIQPSEPRDSAVYFCASARGDTGELFFGEGSRLTVL.

Of note for this clone: Read sequence stops 3 residues before the CDR3 end, and the germline J gene provides the missing end. The J gene is TRBJ2-7, the V gene TRBV7-2; D is uncertain. V dropped 1 base and J dropped 0 bases, with 10 bases sitting between them. Looked up from germline, CDR1 is SGHTA and CDR2 is FQGNSA. The CDR3 has 15 residues. This chain's CDR3 is CASSLVGGISYEQYF. The DNA read from the CDR3 is TGTGCCAGCAGCTTAGTCGGCGGAATCTCCTACGAG.

Turning to this clone: The CDR3 is cut off 3 residues early in the read; its end comes from the germline J gene. The rearrangement joins TRBV7-9 to TRBJ2-4; D is ambiguous. The germline V gene encodes CDR1 SEHNR and CDR2 FQNEAQ (reference sequence). The CDR3 has 12 residues. CDR3 in amino acids: CASSLGSYGQYF. Incomplete CDR3 DNA: TGTGCCAGCAGCTTAGGAAGCTATGGT. The whole variable domain, remainder taken from reference TRBV7-9 and TRBJ2-4, is DTGVSQNPRHKITKRGQNVTFRCDPISEHNRLYWYRQTLGQGPEFLTYFQNEAQLEKSRLLSDRFSAERPKGSFSTLEIQRTEQGDSAMYLCASSLGSYGQYFGAGTRLSVL.

In regard to this clone: The read terminates 3 residues ahead of where the CDR3 ends, so the germline J gene completes it. This rearrangement joins TRBV5-4 to TRBJ1-1; D remains unclear. The ends were cut back, 0 bases at V and 4 bases at J, with 13 bases in the middle. This CDR3 has 15 residues. The germline gives CDR1 SGHNT, CDR2 YYREEE (reference sequence). The sequenced part of the CDR3 DNA is TGTGCCAGCAGCTTGGATGCCGCGGGGAGCACTGAA. It translates to CASSLDAAGSTE. From start to end, the CDR3 is CASSLDAAGSTEAFF.

About this clone itself: The CDR3 goes on 3 residues after the read ends, and that part is filled in from the germline J gene. The gene calls are TRBV28 and TRBJ2-3; TRBD2 aligns across 12 bases. The CDR3 runs to 18 residues. The germline V gene has CDR1 MDHEN and CDR2 SYDVKM. V shed 3 bases and J 6 bases; nucleotides not matched to a gene: 13. The sequenced part of the CDR3 DNA is TGTGCCAGCAGTTTTTCCAGTCCTAGCGGGAGGGCCGAGGATACG. Amino acids: CASSFSSPSGRAEDT. The CDR3 reads in full as CASSFSSPSGRAEDTQYF.

Details on this clone: The read comes to an end 3 residues before the CDR3 does, leaving the germline J gene to fill in the end. The V and J genes are TRBV20-1 and TRBJ1-5; D may be TRBD1 (5 bases). From germline, CDR1 is DFQATT and CDR2 SNEGSKA (reference sequence). The V end lost 0 bases, the J end lost 3 bases, and 9 bases lay between the germline ends. The CDR3 runs 14 residues. The DNA read from the CDR3 is TGCAGTGCTAGAGAGGGGGGTCTCAATCAGCCC. It translates to CSAREGGLNQP. From start to end, the CDR3 is CSAREGGLNQPQHF.

As for this clone: The CDR3 is cut off 3 residues early in the read; its end comes from the germline J gene. The chain links TRBV2 to TRBJ2-2, with 12 nucleotides matching TRBD2. The germline gives CDR1 SNHLY, CDR2 FYNNEI. CDR3 length equals 16 residues. With V trimmed by 6 bases and J by 4 bases, 6 bases remained unmatched. The CDR3 is CASSGGLAGSTGELFF. Incomplete CDR3 DNA: TGTGCCAGCAGCGGCGGACTAGCGGGAAGCACCGGGGAG.

Comment on this clone: Read coverage stops 3 residues before the CDR3 terminus; the germline J gene supplies the remainder. Other DNA sequences within the sample encode an identical CDR3. J is TRBJ2-3 and V is TRBV7-3, with 8 bases that match TRBD2. The germline CDR1 and CDR2 sequences are SGHTA and FQGTGA. This CDR3 is 15 amino acids long. The J segment lost 4 bases and the V segment lost 5 bases, leaving 8 bases of the junction unmatched. The CDR3 loop reads CASSPGGGSADTQYF. The sequenced CDR3 bases are TGTGCCAGCAGCCCCGGGGGGGGGAGTGCAGATACG.

Note on this clone: The read gets to within 3 residues of the CDR3 end, and the germline J gene fills in the rest. The rearrangement joins TRBV19 to TRBJ2-1; TRBD1 aligns across 9 bases. The CDR3 is 14 residues long. Looked up from germline, CDR1 is LNHDA and CDR2 is SQIVND (reference sequence). V lost 8 bases, J lost 8 bases, and 10 bases stayed unmatched. CDR3 in amino acids: CASSNRGRFDEQFF. The sequenced CDR3 bases are TGTGCCAGTTCAAACAGGGGGCGCTTTGATGAG. Filled out from reference TRBV19 and TRBJ2-1, the complete variable domain reads DGGITQSPKYLFRKEGQNVTLSCEQNLNHDAMYWYRQDPGQGLRLIYYSQIVNDFQKGDIAEGYSVSREKKESFPLTVTSAQKNPTAFYLCASSNRGRFDEQFFGPGTRLTVL.

On this clone itself: Sequencing ends 3 residues short of the CDR3 end; the germline J gene provides the rest. This sequence joins TRBV11-2 and TRBJ2-3; D not resolved. From germline, CDR1 is SGHAT and CDR2 FQNNGV. The CDR3 is 14 residues long. V dropped 0 bases and J dropped 7 bases, with 11 bases sitting between them. The chain's CDR3 is CASSLEPQVNTQYF. The DNA read from the CDR3 is TGTGCCAGCAGCTTAGAGCCCCAGGTGAATACG.

Notes on this clone: The read terminates 3 residues ahead of where the CDR3 ends, so the germline J gene completes it. The sample holds other DNA sequences that translate to the same CDR3. The chain carries TRBV11-2 and TRBJ1-1; D is perhaps TRBD1 (5 bases). The CDR3 consists of 12 residues. V was shortened by 5 bases and J by 4 bases, with 8 bases between the two germline ends. Germline loops: CDR1 SGHAT, CDR2 FQNNGV. This chain's CDR3 is CASSRGGTEAFF. The DNA read from the CDR3 is TGTGCCAGCAGCCGGGGGGGCACTGAA.

Concerning this clone itself: The read ends 3 residues before the CDR3 terminus; that terminus is restored from the germline J gene. The chain joins TRBV2 to TRBJ2-3; weak D call: TRBD1 (5 bases). The CDR3 runs 14 residues. Germline V gene lookup returns CDR1 SNHLY and CDR2 FYNNEI. The V end was cut by 6 bases, the J end by 4 bases, with 14 bases between. CDR3 DNA (partial): TGTGCCAGCAGCACCAGGGTGAGACCAGATACG. Translating it yields CASSTRVRPDT. The entire CDR3 sequence reads CASSTRVRPDTQYF. The whole variable domain, remainder taken from reference TRBV2 and TRBJ2-3, is EPEVTQTPSHQVTQMGQEVILRCVPISNHLYFYWYRQILGQKVEFLVSFYNNEISEKSEIFDDQFSVERPDGSNFTLKIRSTKLEDSAMYFCASSTRVRPDTQYFGPGTRLTVL.

With respect to this clone: The read stops 3 residues short of the end of the CDR3; the missing end is completed from the germline J gene. The chain has TRBV5-1 and TRBJ2-1, with D unclear. V lost 0 bases to trimming and J lost 6 bases, with 13 bases between them. Germline V lookup: CDR1 SGHRS, CDR2 YFSETQ. This CDR3 has 15 residues. The CDR3 bases that were read are TGCGCCAGCAGCTTGGTTGGGTTTTCTAGCAATGAG. It translates to CASSLVGFSSNE. The entire CDR3 protein is CASSLVGFSSNEQFF.

As for this clone: The read ends 3 residues before the CDR3 terminus; that terminus is restored from the germline J gene. The rearrangement joins TRBV4-1 to TRBJ2-7, with D unclear. The V gene lost 0 bases and the J gene lost 2 bases, with 8 bases spanning the gap. The CDR3 runs to 14 residues. Germline CDR1 MGHRA, CDR2 YSYEKL. The part of the CDR3 DNA that was read is TGCGCCAGCAGCCAAGAAGCAGGAACCTACGAG. Translated: CASSQEAGTYE. The whole CDR3 protein is CASSQEAGTYEQYF.

Remarks on this clone: Read coverage stops 3 residues before the CDR3 terminus; the germline J gene supplies the remainder. The chain employs TRBV5-5 and TRBJ2-4; D is possibly TRBD1 (5 bases). This CDR3 contains 12 residues. The germline CDR1 and CDR2 sequences are SGHKS and YYEKEE (reference sequence). CDR3 DNA (partial): TGTGCCAGCAGCTCAGGGAATCAGCCT. Translated: CASSSGNQP. The entire CDR3 reads CASSSGNQPQYF.

A word on this clone: The observed sequence ends 3 residues before the CDR3 terminus, with the missing tail filled in from the germline J gene. V gene TRBV13 combines with J gene TRBJ1-6, with D possibly being TRBD1 (6 bases). Per the germline V gene, CDR1 is PRHDT and CDR2 is FYEKMQ (reference sequence). The V and J ends lost 1 base and 10 bases respectively, with 11 bases between them. The CDR3 is 14 residues long. The CDR3 DNA, read in part, is TGTGCCAGCAGCTTAGACAGGGCTGGGTCACCC. Amino acids: CASSLDRAGSP. The full CDR3 reads CASSLDRAGSPLHF.

Concerning this clone itself: Read coverage stops 3 residues before the CDR3 terminus; the germline J gene supplies the remainder. The chain carries TRBV2 and TRBJ2-2; TRBD1 matches 10 bases. V trimming: 1 base; J trimming: 7 bases; junction bases outside the gene matches: 0. Germline V gene sequence: CDR1 SNHLY, CDR2 FYNNEI. CDR3 length: 14 residues. The DNA read from the CDR3 is TGTGCCAGCAGTGAAGGGGACAGGGGCGGGGAG. Translating it yields CASSEGDRGGE. The complete CDR3 protein is CASSEGDRGGELFF.

In the case of this clone: The sequence runs out 3 residues before the end of the CDR3; the remainder is reconstructed from the germline J gene. The chain combines TRBV20-1 with TRBJ1-1, with D possibly being TRBD1 (6 bases). Germline V CDR1 and CDR2: DFQATT, SNEGSKA (reference sequence). V was cut by 3 bases and J by 2 bases, with 13 bases left in between. The length of the CDR3 is 14 residues. The DNA read from the CDR3 is TGCAGTGCTAGCACGACAGGAGTCAACACTGAA. It yields the protein CSASTTGVNTE. The CDR3, in full, reads CSASTTGVNTEAFF.

Note on this clone: The read terminates 3 residues before the CDR3 end, so the remaining end is supplied by the germline J gene. V usage is TRBV11-2 and J usage is TRBJ2-7; no reliable D call. Germline V gene data show CDR1 as SGHAT and CDR2 as FQNNGV. The ends were cut back, 3 bases at V and 5 bases at J, with 5 bases in the middle. The CDR3 sequence is 11 residues long. The part of the CDR3 DNA that was read is TGTGCCAGCAGCTTCAGAGACGAG. Residues: CASSFRDE. In full, the CDR3 reads CASSFRDEQYF.

In regard to this clone: The read halts 3 residues ahead of the CDR3 end, with the missing end drawn from the germline J gene. J is TRBJ2-1 and V is TRBV5-1; 8 positions match TRBD2. The J segment lost 3 bases and the V segment lost 0 bases, leaving 8 bases of the junction unmatched. The CDR3 runs to 17 residues. The germline V gene encodes CDR1 SGHRS and CDR2 YFSETQ. CDR3 bases read: TGCGCCAGCAGCTTGGTTCGGGCGGGAGGAAACTACAATGAG. Translated: CASSLVRAGGNYNE. The full CDR3 protein reads CASSLVRAGGNYNEQFF. Drawing the rest from reference TRBV5-1 and TRBJ2-1, the complete variable domain is KAGVTQTPRYLIKTRGQQVTLSCSPISGHRSVSWYQQTPGQGLQFLFEYFSETQRNKGNFPGRFSGRQFSNSRSEMNVSTLELGDSALYLCASSLVRAGGNYNEQFFGPGTRLTVL.

A remark on this clone: The read stops 3 residues short of the end of the CDR3; the missing end is completed from the germline J gene. The V and J genes are TRBV7-6 and TRBJ1-4; D gene uncertain. The germline V gene has CDR1 SGHVS and CDR2 FNYEAQ. V was trimmed by 6 bases and J by 8 bases, leaving 13 bases between them. There are 13 residues in the CDR3. CDR3 DNA, as far as it was read: TGTGCCAGCAGAGAACGGGGAAAAGAAAAA. Amino acids: CASRERGKEK. The complete CDR3 protein is CASRERGKEKLFF.

Comment on this clone: The read is 3 residues too short to cover the CDR3 end, so that end is filled in from the germline J gene. The rearrangement joins TRBV6-4 to TRBJ2-5, with 9 bases that match TRBD2. CDR1 MRHNA and CDR2 SNTAGT come from the germline V gene. With V trimmed by 0 bases and J by 5 bases, 13 bases remained unmatched. The CDR3 has 18 residues. The covered CDR3 bases are TGTGCCAGCAGTGACTCGAGGTCATTTGCGGGAGGGTTGGAGACC. Translating gives CASSDSRSFAGGLET. The whole CDR3 is CASSDSRSFAGGLETQYF.

Partial CDR3 DNA: TGTGCCAGCAGCCACCGACGAGGGGGCACAGATACG. Its protein is CASSHRRGGTDT. The entire CDR3 sequence reads CASSHRRGGTDTQYF. The V gene is TRBV7-6, the J gene TRBJ2-3; either TRBD1 or TRBD2 may supply D (5 bases each). The read comes to an end 3 residues before the CDR3 does, leaving the germline J gene to fill in the end. V was trimmed by 5 bases and J by 1 base, leaving 13 bases between them. Per germline, CDR1 SGHVS and CDR2 FNYEAQ. The CDR3 is made up of 15 amino acids.